The TCR beta chain described here comes from a study of vaccination effects on CD4 cells after COVID-19. Sequencing followed a ViraFEST assay step that expanded antigen-specific CD4+ T cells with viral peptide pools. CD4+ T cells were isolated after less than 12 days of culture. Sometime from March through December 2020, the person acquired a SARS-CoV-2 infection that PCR confirmed. This CDR3 spans 18 amino acids. Germline V gene sequence: CDR1 SGDLS, CDR2 YYNGEE. V gave up 4 bases and J gave up 5 bases, with 26 bases separating them. A remark on this clone: Its antigen is as yet unknown.

Sequencing used immunoSEQ multiplex PCR; TCRdb keeps in-frame clones, though not all of them. The sample consists of roughly 45,000 clones, approximately 77% of them appearing once. The TCR was taken from a human donor who had a prior SARS-CoV-2 infection. The material sequenced was CD4+ T cells from PBMCs cultured with a peptide pool, taken before COVID-19 vaccination. The rearrangement uses TRBV9 and TRBJ2-3, with D possibly called TRBD1 or TRBD2 (6 bases each). The CDR3 reads CASSHPLRGASRGDTQYF. The CDR3 DNA reads as TGTGCCAGCAGCCACCCGCTGAGGGGGGCCAGTCGGGGAGATACGCAGTATTTT. Using reference TRBV9 and TRBJ2-3 for the parts outside the CDR3, the full variable domain is DSGVTQTPKHLITATGQRVTLRCSPRSGDLSVYWYQQSLDQGLQFLIQYYNGEERAKGNILERFSAQQFPDLHSELNLSSLELGDSALYFCASSHPLRGASRGDTQYFGPGTRLTVL.